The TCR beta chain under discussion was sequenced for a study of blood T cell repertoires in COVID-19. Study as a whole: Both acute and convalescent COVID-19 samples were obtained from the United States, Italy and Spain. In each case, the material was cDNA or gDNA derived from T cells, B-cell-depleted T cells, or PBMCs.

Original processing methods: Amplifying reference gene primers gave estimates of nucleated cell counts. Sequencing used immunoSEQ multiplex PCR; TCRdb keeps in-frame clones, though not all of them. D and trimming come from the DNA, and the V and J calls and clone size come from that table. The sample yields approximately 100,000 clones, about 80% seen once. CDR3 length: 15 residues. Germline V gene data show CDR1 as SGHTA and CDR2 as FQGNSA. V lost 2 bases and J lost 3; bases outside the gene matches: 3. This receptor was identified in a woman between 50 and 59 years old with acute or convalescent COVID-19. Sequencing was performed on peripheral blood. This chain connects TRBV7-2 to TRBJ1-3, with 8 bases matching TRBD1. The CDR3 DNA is TGTGCCAGCAGCTTATACGGACAGGGTGGAAACACCATATATTTT. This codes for CASSLYGQGGNTIYF.